The rows below give T cell receptor beta chains drawn from one sample of a study of shared clonotypes between healthy human individuals. Sequencing was performed with immunoSEQ multiplex PCR; in TCRdb, only in-frame clones are kept and a portion is missing. Of more than 1.2 million clones in the sample, less than 99% were seen once. Sequencing was done on a sample of naive CD4+ T cells sorted from blood. The receptor source for this set is a man under 40 in good health. CDR3s include the opening cysteine and the closing phenylalanine or tryptophan. A D gene is named only where the DNA matches it firmly. Clone size is shown for a subset of rows, as once, few, many or a class of expanded clone.

D gene: TRBD2; J gene: TRBJ2-1; clone size: -; V gene: TRBV12-5; CDR3 protein: CASGLGLADNEQFF; CDR3 DNA: TGTGCTAGTGGTTTGGGACTAGCGGACAATGAGCAGTTCTTC
D gene: -; J gene: TRBJ2-1; clone size: -; V gene: TRBV7-2; CDR3 protein: CASSPKHEQFF; CDR3 DNA: TGTGCCAGCAGCCCGAAACATGAGCAGTTCTTC
D gene: -; J gene: TRBJ1-2; clone size: -; V gene: TRBV2; CDR3 protein: CASSGVGNYGYTF; CDR3 DNA: TGTGCCAGCAGTGGCGTCGGTAACTATGGCTACACCTTC
D gene: -; J gene: TRBJ1-1; clone size: -; V gene: TRBV6-6; CDR3 protein: CASSPPLTGLNTEAFF; CDR3 DNA: TGTGCCAGCAGTCCGCCTTTGACAGGTTTAAACACTGAAGCTTTCTTT
D gene: -; J gene: TRBJ1-3; clone size: -; V gene: TRBV30; CDR3 protein: CAWRGGNTIYF; CDR3 DNA: TGTGCCTGGCGGGGTGGAAACACCATATATTTT
D gene: -; J gene: TRBJ1-1; clone size: -; V gene: TRBV28; CDR3 protein: CASSRRGTEAFF; CDR3 DNA: TGTGCCAGCTCCCGTAGGGGCACTGAAGCTTTCTTT
D gene: -; J gene: TRBJ1-1; clone size: -; V gene: TRBV5-1; CDR3 protein: CASTGHGTTNTEAFF; CDR3 DNA: TGCGCCAGCACGGGCCACGGGACAACGAACACTGAAGCTTTCTTT
D gene: TRBD1; J gene: TRBJ2-7; clone size: -; V gene: TRBV7-9; CDR3 protein: CASSAAGQGSSYEQYF; CDR3 DNA: TGTGCCAGCAGCGCGGCAGGACAGGGTAGCTCCTACGAGCAGTACTTC
D gene: -; J gene: TRBJ1-5; clone size: -; V gene: TRBV19; CDR3 protein: CASSSAGPQPQHF; CDR3 DNA: TGTGCCAGTAGTTCCGCGGGACCTCAGCCCCAGCATTTT
D gene: -; J gene: TRBJ2-3; clone size: -; V gene: TRBV27; CDR3 protein: CASSRVRRDTQYF; CDR3 DNA: TGTGCCAGCAGCCGAGTTCGGCGAGATACGCAGTATTTT
D gene: TRBD2; J gene: TRBJ2-7; clone size: -; V gene: TRBV11-2; CDR3 protein: CASSSPLAGVYEQYF; CDR3 DNA: TGTGCCAGCAGCTCCCCTTTAGCGGGGGTATACGAGCAGTACTTC
D gene: -; J gene: TRBJ2-7; clone size: -; V gene: TRBV5-4; CDR3 protein: CASSSGSGFSYEQYF; CDR3 DNA: TGTGCCAGCAGCTCCGGCTCGGGATTCTCCTACGAGCAGTACTTC
D gene: -; J gene: TRBJ2-7; clone size: -; V gene: TRBV18; CDR3 protein: CASSPGLGTYEQYF; CDR3 DNA: TGTGCCAGCTCACCGGGACTTGGAACCTACGAGCAGTACTTC
D gene: TRBD1; J gene: TRBJ2-7; clone size: -; V gene: TRBV9; CDR3 protein: CASSVASGTGGHEQYF; CDR3 DNA: TGTGCCAGCAGCGTAGCCTCCGGGACAGGGGGTCACGAGCAGTACTTC
D gene: -; J gene: TRBJ1-1; clone size: -; V gene: TRBV27; CDR3 protein: CASSLKLGQEAFF; CDR3 DNA: TGTGCCAGCAGCCTCAAGTTGGGGCAGGAAGCTTTCTTT
D gene: TRBD2; J gene: TRBJ2-7; clone size: -; V gene: TRBV7-2; CDR3 protein: CASSLGGRASYEQYF; CDR3 DNA: TGTGCCAGCAGCTTAGGCGGGAGGGCCTCCTACGAGCAGTACTTC
D gene: TRBD2; J gene: TRBJ2-1; clone size: -; V gene: TRBV30; CDR3 protein: CAWVLAGGPGEQFF; CDR3 DNA: TGTGCCTGGGTACTAGCGGGAGGGCCTGGAGAGCAGTTCTTC
D gene: -; J gene: TRBJ2-7; clone size: -; V gene: TRBV5-1; CDR3 protein: CASSPRVGALVDEQYF; CDR3 DNA: TGCGCCAGCAGCCCCCGGGTGGGGGCACTCGTCGACGAGCAGTACTTC
D gene: -; J gene: TRBJ2-3; clone size: -; V gene: TRBV6-1; CDR3 protein: CASSEGFTDTQYF; CDR3 DNA: TGTGCCAGCAGTGAAGGATTCACAGATACGCAGTATTTT
D gene: -; J gene: TRBJ2-7; clone size: once; V gene: TRBV20-1; CDR3 protein: CSASDPYEQYF; CDR3 DNA: TGCAGTGCTAGTGATCCCTACGAGCAGTACTTC
D gene: -; J gene: TRBJ1-2; clone size: -; V gene: TRBV5-1; CDR3 protein: CASSLGQDGGYTF; CDR3 DNA: TGCGCCAGCAGCTTGGGACAGGACGGAGGCTACACCTTC
D gene: -; J gene: TRBJ2-7; clone size: -; V gene: TRBV30; CDR3 protein: CAWSVRLWRGGLSYEQYF; CDR3 DNA: TGTGCCTGGAGTGTACGATTATGGAGGGGAGGACTCTCCTACGAGCAGTACTTC
D gene: TRBD2; J gene: TRBJ2-7; clone size: once; V gene: TRBV19; CDR3 protein: CASSMSSGRSDEQYF; CDR3 DNA: TGTGCCAGTAGTATGTCTAGCGGGAGGTCCGACGAGCAGTACTTC